Listed here is a single T cell receptor beta chain. Its antigen is not known. Trimming shortened V by 4 bases and J by 5 bases, and 12 bases separated the two germline ends. Germline-derived CDR1 and CDR2 are SGHRS and YFSETQ. The CDR3 loop spans 14 amino acids. These data come from a study of T-cell reconstitution after alpha-beta-depleted transplantation in children. Researchers prepared the TCRbeta library using unique molecular identifiers, the study reports. Using its own MiXCR run on the PCR reads, TCRdb lists one record per CDR3 protein. The data show fewer than 150,000 distinct CDR3 sequences, around 23% seen once. General observations from the study: Alpha-beta T cells about two months after transplant reportedly derived from several hundred expanded graft clones. A year had passed since transplant, and T-cell counts and diversity by then came mostly from newly produced T cells. Elevated TCRbeta diversity at day 60 was traced, in some patients, to surviving recipient T cells and thymic progenitors.

The origin of this receptor is a male patient under 10 years old who had a stem cell transplant for chronic granulomatous disease, so the T cells may come from the graft donor. J is TRBJ2-2 and V is TRBV5-1; D is perhaps TRBD2 (5 bases). This sample comprised PBMCs, mostly from graft donor cells, obtained 180 days after TCRalphabeta/CD19-depleted stem cell transplant. CDR3 in amino acids: CASSPGSGTGELFF. CDR3 DNA: TGCGCCAGCAGCCCCGGTTCGGGGACCGGGGAGCTGTTTTTT.